Shown below are 2 T cell receptor beta chains from a single sample sequenced in a study of Graves' ophthalmopathy and Graves' hyperthyroidism. As the template, RNA transcripts were used to amplify TCR beta CDR3 regions. First-round RT-PCR with HTBI primers preceded a second-round multiplex PCR. Via MiXCR, TCRdb re-called the multiplex PCR reads, giving one row per CDR3 protein. Among around 1.1 million distinct CDR3 sequences listed, about two fifths were seen once. The sequenced sample was peripheral blood or thyroid tissue (not recorded which). The source of these receptors is an adult man with Graves' hyperthyroidism.

This clonotype was recorded at least ten times. CDR3 sequence reads: CASSLEGARGANVLTF. CDR3 DNA: TGTGCCAGCAGCTTAGAGGGGGCGCGCGGGGCCAACGTCCTGACTTTC. J is TRBJ2-6 and V is TRBV7-2; 7 positions match TRBD1. Germline V lookup: CDR1 SGHTA, CDR2 FQGNSA. CDR3 length equals 16 residues. V gave up 1 base and J gave up 4 bases; unmatched junction bases: 4.

To note about this clonotype: Being one base from a much bigger clone, this may be a read error. The J gene is TRBJ1-1, the V gene TRBV20-1; 7 nucleotides match TRBD1. The CDR3 is 13 residues long. Germline lookup yields CDR1 DFQATT and CDR2 SNEGSKA (reference sequence). CDR3 region: CSARTQGLTVAFF. The CDR3, as DNA: TGCAGTGCTAGAACACAGGGGTTGACTGTAGCTTTCTTT.